This TCR beta chain was retrieved from a study of response to subunit inactivated influenza vaccine (dated by TCRdb to between 2018 and 2020). Regarding the study in general: To follow how T cells responded to a trivalent subunit inactivated influenza vaccine, the researchers relied on deep quantitative profiling of the T cell receptor repertoire. Broader findings and caveats from the paper: According to the authors, only a limited number of new T cells may be recruited by each seasonal influenza vaccination.

A few counts support this clonotype. Its antigen is unknown. Nothing much larger sits one base from this clone, and base qualities are not available. Receptors were amplified or captured by RT-PCR. Sequencing relied on an Illumina HiSeq 2500. Using fastp trimming at Q25 and MiXCR clonotype assembly, TCRdb reanalyzed the public sequencing data and kept in-frame beta chains. Each CDR3 protein gets just one entry, which takes the most common genes and DNA from the rows behind it. Here the sample has roughly 790,000 distinct CDR3 sequences; 21% occur a single time. The ten largest clones represent 9.5% to 13% of the sample. The TCR was taken from a man in his fifties or sixties who received an inactivated influenza vaccine. Donor details come from another sample of the same person, matched by shared clones. Here the sequenced sample was PBMCs from blood, taken about 5 days after vaccination.

The base sequence is TGTGCCAGCAGCGTAGGAGCAGCGGGGGGTTTCTACAATGAGCAGTTCTTC. This gives the protein CASSVGAAGGFYNEQFF. The chain joins TRBV9 to TRBJ2-1; TRBD2 matches 9 bases in the middle. From its cysteine to its phenylalanine, the CDR3 spans 17 amino acids. Solely the CDR3 DNA is kept, with 51 bases framed from the first base. CDR1 and CDR2 are read off the germline V gene as SGDLS and YYNGEE. For this chain, trimming is 0 bases at the V end and 3 bases at the J end, and the number of junction bases without a gene match is 7.